This T cell receptor (beta chain) was recorded in a study of blood T cell repertoires in COVID-19. Clones were sequenced by immunoSEQ multiplex PCR, and TCRdb holds only the in-frame ones, with some missing. The sample includes about 49,000 clones, 84% seen only once; the top ten take more than 1.5%. The CDR3 covers 14 residues. CDR1 is MNHEY, CDR2 SMNVEV, per germline (reference sequence). With 3 bases clipped from V and 8 bases from J, the junction kept 5 bases outside the gene matches. This chain links TRBV27 with TRBJ1-4, with TRBD1 matching 8 bases. The TCR originated in a man in his fifties or sixties with acute or convalescent COVID-19. The sequencing sample was made of peripheral blood. The CDR3 is CASSFQGAGEKLFF. As DNA, the CDR3 is TGTGCCAGCAGTTTTCAGGGGGCCGGGGAAAAACTGTTTTTT.